The 26 T cell receptor beta chains reported below all come from one sample, sequenced in a study of blood T cells in healthy people across ages. A second PCR, run for 7 to 11 cycles, used a sample-barcoded 5' primer plus a J-beta primer mix. TCRdb recomputed calls from the 5' RACE reads with MiXCR, one row per CDR3 protein. The sample has about 1 million distinct CDR3 sequences, about 25% seen once. These data were also reused for a study on T cells of mothers and their children.

Source material: blood. The receptors stem from a girl aged 2-10 years in good health.

The chain has TRBV29-1 and TRBJ1-5; D is unclear. The V and J ends lost 3 bases and 4 bases respectively, with 10 bases between them. Germline-derived CDR1 and CDR2 are SQVTM and ANQGSEA. CDR3 length equals 13 residues. This CDR3 reads CSVEWQPNQPQHF. CDR3 nucleotides: TGCAGCGTTGAGTGGCAGCCGAATCAGCCCCAGCATTTT. Full variable domain (outside the CDR3, taken from reference TRBV29-1 and TRBJ1-5): SAVISQKPSRDICQRGTSLTIQCQVDSQVTMMFWYRQQPGQSLTLIATANQGSEATYESGFVIDKFPISRPNLTFSTLTVSNMSPEDSSIYLCSVEWQPNQPQHFGDGTRLSIL.

This clonotype has only a few counts. The J gene is TRBJ2-5, the V gene TRBV27, with 7 bases aligning to TRBD1. Germline V CDR1 and CDR2: MNHEY, SMNVEV (reference sequence). The CDR3 has 15 amino acids. J lost 7 bases, V lost 7 bases, and 15 bases had no gene match. The CDR3 sequence: CASKPERGLMGTQYF. CDR3 nucleotide sequence: TGTGCCAGCAAACCAGAAAGGGGGCTGATGGGGACCCAGTACTTC.

The V gene is TRBV11-2, the J gene TRBJ2-5; no reliable D call. CDR3 size: 17 residues. Trimming stripped 1 base from V and 2 bases from J, with 17 bases between. Per the germline V gene, CDR1 is SGHAT and CDR2 is FQNNGV. The CDR3 loop is CASSLGPAGFPQETQYF. The CDR3 region has the DNA TGTGCCAGCAGCTTAGGACCGGCAGGCTTTCCTCAAGAGACCCAGTACTTC.

This sequence joins TRBV14 and TRBJ2-1, with D uncertain. Germline loops: CDR1 SGHDN, CDR2 FVKESK. The CDR3 runs to 14 residues. Trimming shortened V by 4 bases and J by 1 base, and 8 bases separated the two germline ends. In DNA form, the CDR3 reads TGTGCCAGCAGCCCCCTCGAGTCCTACAATGAGCAGTTCTTC. Amino acids: CASSPLESYNEQFF.

Only a few counts were recorded for this clonotype. The chain combines TRBV7-2 with TRBJ1-4, with D perhaps matching TRBD1 (5 bases). Germline V gives CDR1 SGHTA, CDR2 FQGNSA. Between the trimmed V and J ends, which lost 4 bases and 7 bases, there was a span of 13 bases. The CDR3 has 14 residues. CDR3 nucleotides: TGTGCCAGCAGCTCCGGGACTACGGGTGAAAAACTGTTTTTT. Amino acids: CASSSGTTGEKLFF.

The rearrangement links TRBV28 to TRBJ1-2; TRBD1 aligns across 7 bases. The CDR3 is 15 residues long. CDR1 and CDR2 from the germline V gene are MDHEN and SYDVKM. V shed 5 bases and J 8 bases; nucleotides not matched to a gene: 14. The CDR3 is CASSPHPTGVGGYTF. In DNA, the CDR3 is TGTGCCAGCAGTCCCCACCCAACAGGGGTAGGAGGCTACACCTTC.

In this sample, this clonotype turned up a few times. For the CDR3, the DNA is TGCGCCAGCAGCGTTAGGACTAGCGGGAGTCATGAGCAGTTCTTC. Protein product: CASSVRTSGSHEQFF. This chain joins TRBV5-1 and TRBJ2-1; 13 nucleotides line up with TRBD2. In germline, CDR1 is SGHRS, CDR2 YFSETQ. The CDR3 runs to 15 residues. J gave up 8 bases and V 4 bases, and 6 bases lay outside the gene matches.

The CDR3 here is CASSLAPRTGRTDTQYF. The CDR3 DNA reads TGTGCCAGCAGCTTAGCTCCCCGGACAGGGCGCACAGATACGCAGTATTTT. The V gene is TRBV7-8, the J gene TRBJ2-3, with 8 bases lining up with TRBD1. Germline CDR1 and CDR2: SGHVS and FQNEAQ. CDR3 length: 17 residues. Trimming took 0 bases from V and 1 from J; bases not matched to a gene: 6. Full variable domain (remainder filled in from reference TRBV7-8 and TRBJ2-3): GAGVSQSPRYKVAKRGQDVALRCDPISGHVSLFWYQQALGQGPEFLTYFQNEAQLDKSGLPSDRFFAERPEGSVSTLKIQRTQQEDSAVYLCASSLAPRTGRTDTQYFGPGTRLTVL.

The chain is built from TRBV9 and TRBJ2-1; TRBD2 matches 11 bases. Losses at the gene ends were 4 bases for V and 4 bases for J; bases not matched to a gene: 7. CDR1 is SGDLS and CDR2 is YYNGEE in the germline V gene. This CDR3 has 16 residues. Here the CDR3 reads CASSTASGRTYNEQFF. DNA for the CDR3: TGTGCCAGCAGCACCGCTAGCGGGAGGACATACAATGAGCAGTTCTTC.

The rearrangement joins TRBV6-1 to TRBJ1-4; weak D call: TRBD1 (6 bases). Trimming left V 6 bases short and J 7 bases short, with 15 bases between. This CDR3 contains 14 residues. Per germline, CDR1 MNHNS and CDR2 SASEGT. CDR3 nucleotides: TGTGCCAGCAGGGAGACGGGGGCCGGTGAAAAACTGTTTTTT. Protein product: CASRETGAGEKLFF.

The V and J genes are TRBV10-1 and TRBJ1-1, with 7 nucleotides matching TRBD1. Germline V gives CDR1 WNHNN, CDR2 SYGVQD (reference sequence). The CDR3 extends over 15 amino acids. After removal of 4 bases from V and 3 bases from J, the junction contained 8 bases not matched to a gene. The CDR3 region is CASSASGGGYTEAFF. In DNA, the CDR3 is TGCGCCAGCAGTGCGTCAGGGGGAGGATACACTGAAGCTTTCTTT.

The chain couples TRBV6-2 or TRBV6-3 to TRBJ2-2; D is ambiguous. CDR3 length equals 12 residues. With 1 base removed from V and 6 bases from J, the gap between germline ends came to 3 bases. In germline, CDR1 is MNHEY, CDR2 SVGEGT. CDR3 amino acids: CASSYFPGELFF. As DNA, the CDR3 is TGTGCCAGCAGTTACTTCCCCGGGGAGCTGTTTTTT.

CDR3 amino acids: CASSWTRPPNEQFF. CDR3 DNA sequence: TGTGCCAGCAGTTGGACTAGACCCCCAAATGAGCAGTTCTTC. V is TRBV27 and J is TRBJ2-1; 7 positions agree with TRBD2. Germline values: CDR1 MNHEY, CDR2 SMNVEV (reference sequence). The CDR3 is 14 amino acids. Trimming removed 4 bases from V and 7 bases from J; junction bases left unmatched: 7.

The rearrangement links TRBV20-1 to TRBJ2-5; 10 bases fit TRBD2. Gene TRBJ2-1 matches the end of the DNA better, so the J call may be wrong. The germline CDR1 and CDR2 sequences are DFQATT and SNEGSKA (reference sequence). This CDR3 contains 14 residues. The CDR3 spells CSAKGLATYNEQFF. The CDR3 coding sequence is TGCAGTGCAAAGGGACTAGCGACGTACAATGAGCAGTTCTTC.

The chain recombines TRBV4-1 with TRBJ2-7; D is perhaps TRBD1 or TRBD2 (6 bases each). Per the germline V gene, CDR1 is MGHRA and CDR2 is YSYEKL. Trimming removed 1 base from V and 6 bases from J, with 16 bases in between. The CDR3 spans 15 residues. The CDR3 region is CASSQGVGGPGEQYF. The CDR3 DNA follows: TGCGCCAGCAGCCAAGGGGTAGGGGGGCCGGGCGAGCAGTACTTC.

The chain couples TRBV20-1 to TRBJ1-5; D is possibly TRBD1 (5 bases). There are 18 residues in the CDR3. V lost 0 bases, J lost 3 bases, and 21 bases lay in between. The germline CDR1 and CDR2 sequences are DFQATT and SNEGSKA (reference sequence). The CDR3 loop is CSARDGSRGIVPNQPQHF. The CDR3 DNA is TGCAGTGCTAGAGATGGTTCAAGGGGAATCGTCCCCAATCAGCCCCAGCATTTT.

This sequence joins TRBV27 and TRBJ2-3, with a possible D match to TRBD2 (5 bases). V was shortened by 0 bases and J by 2 bases, with 15 bases between the two germline ends. Germline V gives CDR1 MNHEY, CDR2 SMNVEV (reference sequence). CDR3 length equals 17 residues. The CDR3 DNA reads as TGTGCCAGCAGTTTATCGAATGGTGCTAGCAACACAGATACGCAGTATTTT. This codes for CASSLSNGASNTDTQYF.

This chain connects TRBV29-1 to TRBJ2-3; D uncertain. CDR3 length equals 13 residues. The germline CDR1 and CDR2 sequences are SQVTM and ANQGSEA. Trimming stripped 6 bases from V and 2 bases from J, with 12 bases between. The CDR3 coding sequence is TGCAGCGTATCGGGTCCCCTCACAGATACGCAGTATTTT. Translating it yields CSVSGPLTDTQYF.

Only a few counts were recorded for this clonotype. The genes are TRBV15 and TRBJ2-5; TRBD2 agrees at 7 bases. Trimming cost V 3 bases and J 5 bases; bases outside gene matches: 6. The CDR3 sequence is 14 residues long. Germline V lookup: CDR1 LNHNV, CDR2 YYDKDF (reference sequence). CDR3: CATSSRAGYETQYF. In nucleotides, the CDR3 is TGTGCCACCAGCAGCAGAGCGGGGTACGAGACCCAGTACTTC. Full variable domain (outside the CDR3, taken from reference TRBV15 and TRBJ2-5): DAMVIQNPRYQVTQFGKPVTLSCSQTLNHNVMYWYQQKSSQAPKLLFHYYDKDFNNEADTPDNFQSRRPNTSFCFLDIRSPGLGDTAMYLCATSSRAGYETQYFGPGTRLLVL.

V and J are TRBV12-3 or TRBV12-4 and TRBJ2-4; D is possibly TRBD2 (6 bases). V lost 7 bases and J 0 bases, leaving 19 bases between the germline ends. This CDR3 is 17 amino acids long. This CDR3 is CASNPGLTELAKNIQYF. The CDR3 nucleotides are TGTGCCAGCAATCCAGGACTAACCGAACTAGCCAAAAACATTCAGTACTTC.

The V call is TRBV19, the J call TRBJ1-5, with TRBD1 as a possible D gene (5 bases). The CDR3 totals 12 residues. CDR1 and CDR2 from the germline V gene are LNHDA and SQIVND (reference sequence). V dropped 10 bases and J dropped 7 bases, with 14 bases sitting between them. CDR3 loop: CATRMGVQPQHF. DNA of the CDR3: TGTGCCACTAGGATGGGGGTACAGCCCCAGCATTTT.

The V gene is TRBV28, the J gene TRBJ1-2, with 10 bases lining up with TRBD1. With 6 bases clipped from V and 3 bases from J, the junction kept 4 bases outside the gene matches. The CDR3 is 14 residues long. Germline V lookup: CDR1 MDHEN, CDR2 SYDVKM. CDR3 residues: CASRRTGGDYGYTF. The CDR3 DNA is TGTGCCAGCAGACGGACAGGGGGTGACTATGGCTACACCTTC.

This clonotype showed up just a few times. The rearrangement joins TRBV28 to TRBJ2-7; 9 positions agree with TRBD2. CDR3 length equals 15 residues. The germline CDR1 and CDR2 sequences are MDHEN and SYDVKM. With 4 bases clipped from V and 0 bases from J, the junction kept 4 bases outside the gene matches. The CDR3 region is CASSSETSGSYEQYF. CDR3 in DNA: TGTGCCAGCAGTTCGGAGACTAGCGGCTCCTACGAGCAGTACTTC.

CDR3 amino acids: CASSLIGTGDFTDTQYF. The DNA for the CDR3 is TGTGCCAGCAGCTTAATCGGAACAGGTGACTTCACAGATACGCAGTATTTT. The chain has TRBV7-2 and TRBJ2-3; maybe TRBD1 (5 bases). The CDR3 runs to 17 residues. Trimming left V 2 bases short and J 2 bases short, with 17 bases between. The germline gives CDR1 SGHTA, CDR2 FQGNSA.

J is TRBJ2-6 and V is TRBV3-1; the D gene is possibly TRBD2 (7 bases). Germline CDR1 reads LGHDT; CDR2 reads YNNKEL (reference sequence). Trimming removed 1 base at V and 0 bases at J, with 22 bases between. CDR3 length: 21 amino acids. DNA of the CDR3: TGTGCCAGCAGCCAAGTGGTCGGGGGGCCGCCTGACCACTCTGGGGCCAACGTCCTGACTTTC. Translation: CASSQVVGGPPDHSGANVLTF.

The V gene is TRBV12-3 or TRBV12-4, the J gene TRBJ2-5, with D possibly TRBD2 on 6 matching bases. The J call may not be correct, given that the DNA end is closer to TRBJ2-1. The CDR3 sequence is 13 residues long. The CDR3 reads CASSLGLTNEQFF. CDR3 bases: TGTGCCAGCAGTTTGGGACTTACCAATGAGCAGTTCTTC.